These 5 T cell receptor beta chains came from one sample sequenced in a study of blood T cells in healthy people across ages (dated by TCRdb to about 2015). The library was obtained by 5' RACE. TCRdb shows the sequencer as Illumina HiSeq 2500. A second PCR of about 7 to 12 cycles was run with a J-beta primer mix and a sample-barcoded 5' primer. TCRdb trimmed the raw reads at Q25, called clones with MiXCR and kept productive beta chains. One record per CDR3 amino acid sequence lists the most common genes and DNA. For this sample the table gives hundreds of thousands of distinct CDR3 sequences, of which roughly 48% were detected only once. The top ten clonotypes cover about an eighth of the sample. The sequencing input was blood. Receptors were obtained from a man younger than 40 in good health.

This rearrangement joins TRBV4-3 to TRBJ1-6; D perhaps matches TRBD1 (6 bases). Trimming removed 0 bases from V and 8 bases from J, with 14 bases in between. From germline, CDR1 is LGHNA and CDR2 YSLEER. The CDR3 has 16 residues. The DNA for the CDR3 is TGCGCCAGCAGCCAAGATCGGGGGGCCTGGGATTCACCCCTCCACTTT. Its translation: CASSQDRGAWDSPLHF.

Worth noting for this clonotype: The germline gene is not matched at one end of the junction; a read error may be the cause. The genes are TRBV29-1 and TRBJ2-7; D unclear. Germline CDR1 reads SQVTM; CDR2 reads ANQGSEA. The CDR3 loop spans 12 amino acids. The CDR3 loop is CNVVGRSYEQYF. CDR3 bases: TGCAACGTTGTAGGCAGATCCTACGAGCAGTACTTC.

V gene TRBV3-1 combines with J gene TRBJ1-6; possibly TRBD1 for D (6 bases). Germline V gives CDR1 LGHDT, CDR2 YNNKEL (reference sequence). The CDR3 totals 18 residues. V lost 0 bases to trimming and J lost 5 bases, with 17 bases between them. CDR3 residues: CASSQEGTRTENNSPLHF. The CDR3 DNA reads TGTGCCAGCAGCCAAGAAGGAACCCGGACAGAAAATAATTCACCCCTCCACTTT.

There are a few counts of this clonotype. The CDR3 sequence: CASSLGERETQYF. The CDR3 region has the DNA TGTGCCAGCAGTTTGGGGGAAAGGGAGACCCAGTACTTC. The chain combines TRBV7-2 with TRBJ2-5, with D perhaps being TRBD1 or TRBD2 (5 bases each). The CDR3 covers 13 residues. V lost 6 bases and J 5 bases, leaving 13 bases between the germline ends. Germline V gene sequence: CDR1 SGHTA, CDR2 FQGNSA.

The chain recombines TRBV9 with TRBJ2-7; 7 nucleotides agree with TRBD1. V was clipped by 0 bases and J by 7 bases; unmatched bases: 10. The germline V gene encodes CDR1 SGDLS and CDR2 YYNGEE. The CDR3 is 15 amino acids. CDR3 in DNA: TGTGCCAGCAGCGTAGAGGGACAGAGATACAATGAGCAGTACTTC. Amino acid sequence: CASSVEGQRYNEQYF.